This TCR beta chain was documented in a study of monozygotic twins with inflammatory bowel disease. The study's findings and limits: Clonotypes shared with others were fewer in IBD patients than in healthy twins, especially with disease activity. Healthy co-twins had higher TCRbeta inverse Simpson diversity than their IBD twins. The authors found no support for a single strong IBD-associated signal or clonotype. Since immunosuppressive treatments differed, patient repertoires may have gained added variability.

CDR3 length: 16 residues. TCRdb reprocessed the 5' RACE reads and keeps a single row for each CDR3 protein, giving no DNA. The sample has about 300,000 distinct CDR3 sequences. Remarks on this clonotype: Its antigen is not known.

This TCR derives from a human donor with ulcerative colitis or Crohn's disease, or a healthy co-twin of an affected twin (not recorded which). The chain uses TRBV12-3 or TRBV12-4 and TRBJ2-2; absent DNA, TCRdb's TRBD1 call cannot be checked. The sample was blood. CDR3 protein: CASKKPGQGNTGELFF.